These 11 T cell receptor beta chains originate from one sample sequenced in a study of CD8+ T cells in alopecia areata. In each case, RNA was isolated and then reverse transcribed into cDNA as the sequencing template. Measured with immunoSEQ multiplex PCR; TCRdb has only the in-frame clones, and not every one. The repertoire includes 150,000 to 200,000 clones, 55% of them detected once, and approximately 4.3% sits in the top ten. Specimen: CD4+ T cells sorted from blood. Every receptor here comes from a human donor in good health.

This clone was seen a single time. This chain uses TRBV5-6 with TRBJ2-1; the D gene is possibly TRBD1 (5 bases). Germline loops: CDR1 SGHDT, CDR2 YYEEEE. V shed 2 bases and J shed 8 bases, with 17 bases lying between them. This CDR3 comprises 15 residues. CDR3 residues: CASSFWGRNRHEQFF. The CDR3 region has the DNA TGTGCCAGCAGCTTTTGGGGCCGAAACCGCCATGAGCAGTTCTTC.

This clone has a single count. The sample carries other DNA sequences with the same CDR3. V is TRBV6-5 and J is TRBJ2-7, with 8 bases that match TRBD2. Per the germline V gene, CDR1 is MNHEY and CDR2 is SVGAGI. This CDR3 comprises 12 residues. The ends lost 8 bases at V and 3 bases at J; junction bases unmatched: 3. The CDR3 sequence: CASRGGSYEQYF. CDR3 DNA: TGTGCCAGCCGGGGGGGCAGCTACGAGCAGTACTTC.

This clone was detected a few times. The chain has TRBV30 and TRBJ2-3, with TRBD2 identical over 10 bases. The CDR3 consists of 14 residues. V lost 7 bases and J lost 3; bases outside the gene matches: 7. Germline V gene lookup returns CDR1 GTSNPN and CDR2 SVGIG (reference sequence). CDR3 sequence (DNA): TGTGCCTCGAACCAAGCGGGAGGGACAGATACGCAGTATTTT. Translation: CASNQAGGTDTQYF.

V and J are TRBV6-5 and TRBJ1-5; tentative D call: TRBD1 (5 bases). Germline V lookup: CDR1 MNHEY, CDR2 SVGAGI. The CDR3 is 13 amino acids. The V and J ends lost 6 bases and 7 bases respectively, with 13 bases between them. The CDR3 here is CASRRTREQPQHF. CDR3 DNA sequence: TGTGCCAGCAGGCGGACAAGAGAACAGCCCCAGCATTTT.

The chain combines TRBV5-1 with TRBJ1-4; D may be TRBD1 (5 bases). Germline-derived CDR1 and CDR2 are SGHRS and YFSETQ. The V end lost 7 bases, the J end lost 0 bases, and 25 bases lay between the germline ends. The CDR3 contains 19 residues. CDR3 DNA: TGCGCCAGCCGCCAGAATCCAGGGAATCTCGGCACAACTAATGAAAAACTGTTTTTT. Residues: CASRQNPGNLGTTNEKLFF.

The sample holds one count of this clone. The chain joins TRBV30 to TRBJ1-1, with 7 nucleotides matching TRBD1. Germline CDR1 GTSNPN, CDR2 SVGIG (reference sequence). The CDR3 is 15 residues long. The trim removed 3 bases at V and 3 bases at J, leaving 10 bases unmatched. The CDR3 DNA reads as TGTGCCTGGAGGCGGACCAGGGGGGCTTACACTGAAGCTTTCTTT. It codes for CAWRRTRGAYTEAFF.

This clone was detected only a few times. The V gene is TRBV6-5, the J gene TRBJ2-5; weak D call: TRBD1 (6 bases). Matching the DNA end better, TRBJ2-7 makes the J call doubtful. CDR1 is MNHEY, CDR2 SVGAGI, per germline. CDR3 length equals 16 residues. The CDR3 loop reads CASSYSAWWGPYEQYF. The CDR3, as DNA: TGTGCCAGCAGTTACTCGGCCTGGTGGGGGCCCTACGAGCAGTACTTC.

This clone was seen more than once but under ten times. Other DNA sequences of this sample code for an identical CDR3. V and J are TRBV27 and TRBJ2-5; D is possibly TRBD2 (6 bases). V was cut by 5 bases and J by 5 bases, with 9 bases left in between. Germline CDR1 is MNHEY and CDR2 is SMNVEV (reference sequence). The CDR3 runs to 12 residues. CDR3 nucleotide sequence: TGTGCCAGCAGTCCCCGGGGGGAGACCCAGTACTTC. This translates into CASSPRGETQYF.

The rearrangement joins TRBV29-1 to TRBJ2-5; 12 positions match TRBD2. Trimming took 4 bases from V and 1 from J; bases not matched to a gene: 22. Germline V gives CDR1 SQVTM, CDR2 ANQGSEA. The CDR3 consists of 21 residues. Here the CDR3 reads CSVGGRGTERTSGTSQETQYF. In nucleotides, the CDR3 is TGCAGCGTTGGGGGGCGTGGGACAGAAAGGACTAGCGGGACCAGCCAAGAGACCCAGTACTTC.

This clone was detected only a few times. The chain carries TRBV29-1 and TRBJ2-5, with 7 bases lining up with TRBD2. Losses at the gene ends were 3 bases for V and 11 bases for J; bases not matched to a gene: 6. Germline values: CDR1 SQVTM, CDR2 ANQGSEA. This CDR3 spans 11 amino acids. CDR3 DNA: TGCAGCGTTGATTGGCGGGAGAAGCAGTACTTC. Translated, it gives CSVDWREKQYF.

The rearrangement uses TRBV11-2 and TRBJ1-1; D is uncertain. The CDR3 covers 13 residues. Germline V CDR1 and CDR2: SGHAT, FQNNGV. Trimming took off 1 base at V and 2 bases at J, with 5 bases between the two ends. CDR3 region: CASSLAGNTEAFF. CDR3 nucleotide sequence: TGTGCCAGCAGCTTAGCCGGAAACACTGAAGCTTTCTTT.